Presented here are 29 T cell receptor beta chains from one specimen sequenced in a study of cytomegalovirus exposure and HLA in healthy donors. The PCR was carried out with 60 Vbeta primers and 13 Jbeta primers. Measured with immunoSEQ multiplex PCR; TCRdb has only the in-frame clones, and not every one. This table holds around 100,000 clones, 65% to 75% found once. Material: PBMCs. The source of these receptors is a man aged 30-40 years in good health and CMV-seropositive.

J is TRBJ2-5 and V is TRBV14; no firm D call. The CDR3 runs to 14 residues. V lost 3 bases and J lost 4, with 12 bases in between. Germline V gene data show CDR1 as SGHDN and CDR2 as FVKESK. The CDR3: CASSQSRAGETQYF. For the CDR3, the DNA is TGTGCCAGCAGCCAGTCTCGAGCAGGAGAGACCCAGTACTTC. The full variable domain, completed using reference TRBV14 and TRBJ2-5, is EAGVTQFPSHSVIEKGQTVTLRCDPISGHDNLYWYRRVMGKEIKFLLHFVKESKQDESGMPNNRFLAERTGGTYSTLKVQPAELEDSGVYFCASSQSRAGETQYFGPGTRLLVL.

CDR3 sequence: CASSVAQGLIGNTIYF. As DNA, the CDR3 is TGTGCCAGCAGCGTCGCACAGGGGCTAATTGGAAACACCATATATTTT. V usage is TRBV11-2 and J usage is TRBJ1-3; the match to TRBD1 covers 7 bases. The germline CDR1 and CDR2 sequences are SGHAT and FQNNGV. The CDR3 sequence is 16 residues long. J lost 3 bases, V lost 5 bases, and 10 bases had no gene match. Together with reference TRBV11-2 and TRBJ1-3, the CDR3 gives the full variable domain: EAGVAQSPRYKIIEKRQSVAFWCNPISGHATLYWYQQILGQGPKLLIQFQNNGVVDDSQLPKDRFSAERLKGVDSTLKIQPAKLEDSAVYLCASSVAQGLIGNTIYFGEGSWLTVV.

The chain carries TRBV5-1 and TRBJ2-5; TRBD2 aligns across 9 bases. Germline CDR1 SGHRS, CDR2 YFSETQ. V shed 5 bases and J 2 bases; nucleotides not matched to a gene: 4. This CDR3 is built from 14 residues. CDR3 residues: CASRNAGGQETQYF. DNA for the CDR3: TGCGCCAGCAGAAATGCGGGGGGGCAAGAGACCCAGTACTTC.

This clone appeared a single time. The junction differs from germline at one of its ends, possibly a read error. The chain combines TRBV6-5 with TRBJ1-2; 10 bases match TRBD1. The CDR3 is 15 amino acids. Germline assignment: CDR1 MNHEY and CDR2 SVGAGI. In DNA form, the CDR3 reads TGTGCCAGCAGCCATAGACAGGGGGCTAACTATGGCTACCCCTTC. Its translation: CASSHRQGANYGYPF.

This chain connects TRBV9 to TRBJ2-2, with 10 bases that match TRBD1. This CDR3 is built from 17 residues. The V gene's germline CDR1 is SGDLS and CDR2 YYNGEE. V was pared by 0 bases and J by 7 bases, with 9 bases of the junction left unmatched. CDR3: CASSVAGTGDGGGELFF. The CDR3 nucleotides read TGTGCCAGCAGCGTAGCTGGGACAGGGGATGGTGGCGGGGAGCTGTTTTTT.

This clone was observed a single time. The V gene is TRBV25-1, the J gene TRBJ1-5; D might be TRBD1 (6 bases). The CDR3 is 16 amino acids. Germline assignment: CDR1 MGHDK and CDR2 SYGVNS. V lost 2 bases to trimming and J lost 4 bases, with 15 bases between them. CDR3 sequence (DNA): TGTGCCAGCAGTGAAAACACAGGGAGGGAAAATCAGCCCCAGCATTTT. Translating gives CASSENTGRENQPQHF.

The V and J genes are TRBV10-1 and TRBJ1-3; 9 bases fit TRBD1. With the DNA end fitting TRBJ2-2 better, the J assignment may be wrong. The CDR3 has 15 amino acids. Germline V gives CDR1 WNHNN, CDR2 SYGVQD (reference sequence). In DNA form, the CDR3 reads TGCGCCAGCAGTGAGTCGGGACAGGGTTCCGGGGAGCTGTTTTTT. This encodes CASSESGQGSGELFF.

The sample holds a few counts of this clone. This chain joins TRBV9 and TRBJ1-1, with D unclear. The CDR3 runs to 14 residues. Germline CDR1 SGDLS, CDR2 YYNGEE. Trimming shortened V by 3 bases and J by 0 bases, and 9 bases separated the two germline ends. The CDR3 DNA reads TGTGCCAGCAGCGCCCTACTCATGAACACTGAAGCTTTCTTT. Amino acid sequence: CASSALLMNTEAFF.

V and J are TRBV6-5 and TRBJ1-1; the D is unclear. Germline loops: CDR1 MNHEY, CDR2 SVGAGI. V was shortened by 4 bases and J by 6 bases, with 15 bases between the two germline ends. This CDR3 contains 14 residues. The CDR3 reads CASSFATFGAEAFF. For the CDR3, the DNA is TGTGCCAGCAGTTTCGCGACATTCGGGGCTGAAGCTTTCTTT.

This clone was seen a handful of times. The V gene is TRBV18, the J gene TRBJ2-3; 10 positions match TRBD2. The CDR3 runs to 18 residues. Germline V lookup: CDR1 KGHSH, CDR2 LQKENI. V trimming: 2 bases; J trimming: 1 base; junction bases outside the gene matches: 9. CDR3 in DNA: TGTGCCAGCTCACCAGGCCTAGCGGGGGTTCGGGGCACAGATACGCAGTATTTT. Protein sequence: CASSPGLAGVRGTDTQYF.

This chain uses TRBV19 with TRBJ2-2; 9 bases agree with TRBD1. Unmatched junction bases numbered 11, after V lost 10 bases and J lost 2 bases. Germline V gene data show CDR1 as LNHDA and CDR2 as SQIVND (reference sequence). The CDR3 contains 16 residues. In nucleotides, the CDR3 is TGTGCCACCAGACTCCCGGGACAGGGAAACACCGGGGAGCTGTTTTTT. Protein: CATRLPGQGNTGELFF.

This chain connects TRBV4-2 to TRBJ2-7; maybe TRBD1 (6 bases). Trimming cost V 0 bases and J 2 bases, with 17 bases left between them. The CDR3 consists of 17 residues. Germline CDR1 is LGHNA and CDR2 is YNFKEQ. The CDR3 spells CASSQDQVGTPPYEQYF. CDR3 nucleotides: TGTGCCAGCAGCCAAGATCAGGTGGGGACACCTCCCTACGAGCAGTACTTC.

The chain carries TRBV9 and TRBJ1-1; D perhaps matches TRBD1 (5 bases). The CDR3 is 15 amino acids. Trimming stripped 4 bases from V and 6 bases from J, with 19 bases between. Germline CDR1 reads SGDLS; CDR2 reads YYNGEE. The CDR3 reads CASSPRTLLGPEAFF. The CDR3 coding sequence is TGTGCCAGCAGCCCCAGGACACTGTTGGGCCCTGAAGCTTTCTTT.

The chain carries TRBV6-1 and TRBJ1-1, with no clear D. The V and J ends lost 7 bases and 3 bases respectively, with 12 bases between them. The V gene's germline CDR1 is MNHNS and CDR2 SASEGT. The CDR3 totals 13 residues. Here the CDR3 DNA reads TGTGCCAGCAAAGCGGGTTTGCACACTGAAGCTTTCTTT. The encoded protein is CASKAGLHTEAFF.

There are a few counts of this clone. The rearrangement joins TRBV5-4 to TRBJ2-7; TRBD1 agrees at 8 bases. The CDR3 extends over 16 amino acids. The V gene's germline CDR1 is SGHNT and CDR2 YYREEE (reference sequence). V gave up 6 bases and J gave up 3 bases; unmatched junction bases: 14. The DNA for the CDR3 is TGTGCCAGCAAGCTGGGGGGACCGACAGGGGACTACGAGCAGTACTTC. Encoded protein: CASKLGGPTGDYEQYF.

The chain combines TRBV7-2 with TRBJ1-2, with 10 bases matching TRBD1. Looked up from germline, CDR1 is SGHTA and CDR2 is FQGNSA. The CDR3 extends over 16 amino acids. After removal of 5 bases from V and 4 bases from J, the junction contained 10 bases not matched to a gene. The CDR3 sequence: CASSERQGAPGYGYTF. The CDR3 nucleotides read TGTGCCAGCAGCGAACGACAGGGGGCGCCTGGCTATGGCTACACCTTC.

The chain joins TRBV28 to TRBJ1-4; D perhaps matches TRBD1 (6 bases). CDR1 and CDR2 from the germline V gene are MDHEN and SYDVKM. The CDR3 covers 16 residues. V lost 5 bases and J lost 5, with 18 bases in between. For the CDR3, the DNA is TGTGCCAGCAGTAATATCCACAGGGCCAGAAATGAAAAACTGTTTTTT. It encodes CASSNIHRARNEKLFF.

This clone was counted once. This chain joins TRBV28 and TRBJ1-5, with D tentatively TRBD1 (5 bases). This CDR3 is 16 amino acids long. CDR1 is MDHEN, CDR2 SYDVKM, per germline. V lost 1 base and J lost 2, with 12 bases in between. CDR3 sequence reads: CASSLFQGLGNQPQHF. CDR3 nucleotides: TGTGCCAGCAGTTTATTTCAGGGACTAGGCAATCAGCCCCAGCATTTT.

The rearrangement uses TRBV5-8 and TRBJ2-5; TRBD1 is a possible D gene (6 bases). In germline, CDR1 is SGHTS, CDR2 YDEGEE. The CDR3 totals 14 residues. The V and J ends lost 0 bases and 4 bases respectively, with 10 bases between them. The CDR3 loop is CASSLEKGGETQYF. In DNA, the CDR3 is TGTGCCAGCAGCTTGGAAAAAGGGGGAGAGACCCAGTACTTC.

In this sample, this clone turned up a few times. J is TRBJ1-3 and V is TRBV19, with TRBD1 matching 7 bases. CDR1 and CDR2 from the germline V gene are LNHDA and SQIVND (reference sequence). Trimming at V came to 6 bases and at J to 0 bases, leaving 8 bases not matched to a gene. The CDR3 is made up of 16 amino acids. In nucleotides, the CDR3 is TGTGCCAGTAGCCCGACAGGGCGTCTCTCTGGAAACACCATATATTTT. It translates to CASSPTGRLSGNTIYF.

This clone came up many times. The CDR3 loop is CASSAPGTGSNQPQHF. The DNA for the CDR3 is TGTGCCAGCAGTGCCCCCGGGACAGGGTCCAATCAGCCCCAGCATTTT. The chain joins TRBV6-1 to TRBJ1-5, with 9 positions matching TRBD1. This CDR3 is built from 16 residues. CDR1 is MNHNS and CDR2 is SASEGT in the germline V gene. With V trimmed by 4 bases and J by 3 bases, 7 bases remained unmatched.

The V call is TRBV27, the J call TRBJ2-7; D perhaps matches TRBD2 (6 bases). The CDR3 sequence is 12 residues long. The ends were cut back, 8 bases at V and 3 bases at J, with 11 bases in the middle. From germline, CDR1 is MNHEY and CDR2 SMNVEV (reference sequence). CDR3: CASGQGGYEQYF. In DNA form, the CDR3 reads TGTGCCAGCGGGCAGGGAGGCTACGAGCAGTACTTC.

This chain uses TRBV27 with TRBJ1-5; D gene uncertain. V lost 7 bases and J 0 bases, leaving 10 bases between the germline ends. The CDR3 loop spans 14 amino acids. Per the germline V gene, CDR1 is MNHEY and CDR2 is SMNVEV (reference sequence). CDR3 protein: CASKSKNSNQPQHF. CDR3 coding DNA: TGTGCCAGCAAGAGCAAGAATAGCAATCAGCCCCAGCATTTT.

The V call is TRBV4-1, the J call TRBJ2-7, with D unclear. Germline CDR1 is MGHRA and CDR2 is YSYEKL. Trimming cost V 0 bases and J 2 bases, with 8 bases left between them. The CDR3 contains 14 residues. The CDR3 protein is CASSQENTPYEQYF. The CDR3 nucleotides read TGCGCCAGCAGCCAAGAGAACACGCCCTACGAGCAGTACTTC.

The rearrangement links TRBV11-2 to TRBJ2-7; TRBD1 might be the D (6 bases). The CDR3 contains 15 residues. Germline values: CDR1 SGHAT, CDR2 FQNNGV. V was trimmed by 4 bases and J by 5 bases, leaving 18 bases between them. CDR3 nucleotides: TGTGCCAGCAGCTCGACGTACCGACAGGCCCACGAGCAGTACTTC. Residues: CASSSTYRQAHEQYF.

In the case of this clone: At one of its ends the junction is not consistent with the germline gene, which may arise from a read error. This chain joins TRBV6-1 and TRBJ1-2; a possible D gene is TRBD1 (5 bases). Germline CDR1 MNHNS, CDR2 SASEGT. This CDR3 has 12 residues. The CDR3 DNA sequence: TGTGCCAGCAGTTCCGACAGCTATGGCTACCCCTTC. Translated: CASSSDSYGYPF.

The J gene is TRBJ2-3, the V gene TRBV9, with a tentative D call TRBD2 (5 bases). Germline values: CDR1 SGDLS, CDR2 YYNGEE. Trimming took off 7 bases at V and 0 bases at J, with 6 bases between the two ends. This CDR3 is 12 amino acids long. The CDR3 DNA reads as TGTGCCAGCCGGGATAGCACAGATACGCAGTATTTT. It translates to CASRDSTDTQYF.

The chain couples TRBV2 to TRBJ2-7; 10 bases line up with TRBD2. Germline values: CDR1 SNHLY, CDR2 FYNNEI. Trimming cost V 2 bases and J 2 bases; bases outside gene matches: 3. The CDR3 sequence is 15 residues long. The CDR3 sequence: CASSELAGGAYEQYF. For the CDR3, the DNA is TGTGCCAGCAGTGAATTAGCGGGGGGTGCCTACGAGCAGTACTTC.

This clone was recorded once. This chain connects TRBV5-4 to TRBJ2-3, with 10 bases lining up with TRBD2. Germline values: CDR1 SGHNT, CDR2 YYREEE (reference sequence). V was pared by 5 bases and J by 0 bases, with 0 bases of the junction left unmatched. There are 14 residues in the CDR3. The CDR3, as DNA: TGTGCCAGCAGACTAGCGGGGAGCACAGATACGCAGTATTTT. Residues: CASRLAGSTDTQYF.